The next 2 T cell receptor beta chains were all read from a single sample in a study of T cell responses to AZD1222 COVID-19 vaccine. Sequenced by immunoSEQ multiplex PCR; TCRdb stores in-frame clones only, minus some. The repertoire holds some 110,000 clones, less than 90% seen once, with under 4.5% in the top ten. The sequences come from peripheral blood, collected on day 0 of AZD1222 vaccination. The receptors were sampled from an adult in good health.

This sequence joins TRBV11-3 and TRBJ1-2; D perhaps matches TRBD1 (5 bases). The CDR3 extends over 15 amino acids. CDR1 and CDR2 from the germline V gene are SGHNT and YENEEA. With 5 bases removed from V and 7 bases from J, the gap between germline ends came to 20 bases. In DNA form, the CDR3 reads TGTGCCAGCAGCGAAACAGGCGCAGGGTTCTCTGGCTACACCTTC. Residues: CASSETGAGFSGYTF.

V usage is TRBV13 and J usage is TRBJ1-2; D call uncertain. V lost 0 bases and J 7 bases, leaving 15 bases between the germline ends. This CDR3 is 15 amino acids long. Germline values: CDR1 PRHDT, CDR2 FYEKMQ (reference sequence). CDR3 DNA sequence: TGTGCCAGCAGCTTAGGTCCAGACTCTAAGGGTGGCTACACCTTC. It yields the protein CASSLGPDSKGGYTF.